Listed below are T cell receptor beta chains from one sample, sequenced in a study of shared clonotypes between healthy human individuals. The table came from immunoSEQ multiplex PCR; TCRdb's copy has only in-frame clones and leaves some out. This sample has more than 400,000 clones, with around 80% found just once. Sequenced input: PBMCs. The source of these receptors is a woman in her thirties or forties in good health. Some clones in this sample may be carry-over from other donors' samples. CDR3s include the opening cysteine and the closing phenylalanine or tryptophan. D genes are given only for firm matches. Clone size is stated in some rows and not others, as once, few, many or a class when expanded.

j_call: TRBJ2-2; clone_size: -; d_call: TRBD1; v_call: TRBV18; cdr3_aa: CASSRRQGGDTGELFF; cdr3_nt: TGTGCCAGCTCACGACGACAGGGGGGCGACACCGGGGAGCTGTTTTTT
j_call: TRBJ2-5; clone_size: once; d_call: TRBD2; v_call: TRBV14; cdr3_aa: CASSQDGTSVQETQYF; cdr3_nt: TGTGCCAGCAGCCAGGACGGGACTAGCGTACAAGAGACCCAGTACTTC
j_call: TRBJ1-1; clone_size: -; d_call: TRBD1; v_call: TRBV19; cdr3_aa: CASSIGGTGPNTEAFF; cdr3_nt: TGTGCCAGTAGTATAGGGGGGACAGGGCCGAACACTGAAGCTTTCTTT
j_call: TRBJ2-1; clone_size: -; d_call: -; v_call: TRBV30; cdr3_aa: CAWDNAVYNEQFF; cdr3_nt: TGTGCCTGGGATAACGCAGTTTACAATGAGCAGTTCTTC
j_call: TRBJ2-1; clone_size: many; d_call: -; v_call: TRBV4-3; cdr3_aa: CASSQDPGLQINEQFF; cdr3_nt: TGCGCCAGCAGCCAAGATCCGGGACTTCAGATTAATGAGCAGTTCTTC
j_call: TRBJ1-5; clone_size: -; d_call: TRBD1; v_call: TRBV18; cdr3_aa: CASSVTGGGQPQHF; cdr3_nt: TGTGCCAGCTCAGTGACAGGGGGCGGACAGCCCCAGCATTTT
j_call: TRBJ2-6; clone_size: once; d_call: -; v_call: TRBV5-4; cdr3_aa: CASRARRTGANVLTF; cdr3_nt: TGTGCCAGCAGAGCAAGGAGGACTGGGGCCAACGTCCTGACTTTC
j_call: TRBJ1-4; clone_size: -; d_call: -; v_call: TRBV28; cdr3_aa: CASSRPGQEEKLFF; cdr3_nt: TGTGCCAGCAGTCGCCCCGGACAAGAGGAAAAACTGTTTTTT
j_call: TRBJ1-1; clone_size: -; d_call: TRBD1; v_call: TRBV11-2; cdr3_aa: CASSSTGQQNTEAFF; cdr3_nt: TGTGCCAGCAGCTCGACGGGACAGCAGAACACTGAAGCTTTCTTT
j_call: TRBJ1-5; clone_size: -; d_call: TRBD1; v_call: TRBV28; cdr3_aa: CASSLRGTGLGQPQHF; cdr3_nt: TGTGCCAGCAGTTTAAGAGGGACAGGGCTAGGTCAGCCCCAGCATTTT
j_call: TRBJ2-3; clone_size: -; d_call: TRBD2; v_call: TRBV7-9; cdr3_aa: CASSFTSGGTDTQYF; cdr3_nt: TGTGCCAGCAGCTTTACTAGCGGGGGCACAGATACGCAGTATTTT
j_call: TRBJ2-7; clone_size: -; d_call: -; v_call: TRBV28; cdr3_aa: CASRRGGSYEQYF; cdr3_nt: TGTGCCAGCAGACGGGGAGGTAGTTACGAGCAGTACTTC
j_call: TRBJ1-2; clone_size: once; d_call: -; v_call: TRBV28; cdr3_aa: CASSLPQGTYGYTF; cdr3_nt: TGTGCCAGCAGTTTACCCCAGGGAACCTATGGCTACACCTTC
j_call: TRBJ2-2; clone_size: -; d_call: TRBD1; v_call: TRBV11-2; cdr3_aa: CASSFGQGANTGELFF; cdr3_nt: TGTGCCAGCAGCTTCGGACAGGGGGCGAACACCGGGGAGCTGTTTTTT
j_call: TRBJ2-1; clone_size: -; d_call: -; v_call: TRBV5-6; cdr3_aa: CASSLNTGALDEQFF; cdr3_nt: TGTGCCAGCAGCTTGAACACGGGGGCTTTGGATGAGCAGTTCTTC
j_call: TRBJ1-1; clone_size: -; d_call: -; v_call: TRBV6-1; cdr3_aa: CASTPTWGTEAFF; cdr3_nt: TGTGCCAGCACCCCCACGTGGGGCACTGAAGCTTTCTTT
j_call: TRBJ2-5; clone_size: -; d_call: TRBD2; v_call: TRBV6-1; cdr3_aa: CASSEAQWGGRVKETQYF; cdr3_nt: TGTGCCAGCAGTGAAGCTCAATGGGGCGGGAGAGTGAAGGAGACCCAGTACTTC
j_call: TRBJ2-2; clone_size: few; d_call: -; v_call: TRBV7-9; cdr3_aa: CASSPPGARGTGELFF; cdr3_nt: TGTGCCAGCAGCCCCCCGGGGGCGCGAGGTACCGGGGAGCTGTTTTTT
j_call: TRBJ2-3; clone_size: -; d_call: TRBD2; v_call: TRBV30; cdr3_aa: CAWSRLAGGPDTQYF; cdr3_nt: TGTGCCTGGAGTAGATTAGCGGGAGGTCCAGATACGCAGTATTTT
j_call: TRBJ2-1; clone_size: few; d_call: -; v_call: TRBV19; cdr3_aa: CASRTLGESYSEQFF; cdr3_nt: TGTGCCAGTAGGACTCTGGGAGAGTCGTATAGTGAGCAGTTCTTC
j_call: TRBJ2-1; clone_size: -; d_call: TRBD1; v_call: TRBV6-1; cdr3_aa: CASKGDRAYNEQFF; cdr3_nt: TGTGCCAGCAAGGGAGACAGGGCGTACAATGAGCAGTTCTTC
j_call: TRBJ2-3; clone_size: -; d_call: TRBD1; v_call: TRBV9; cdr3_aa: CASSTRPGQGGADTQYF; cdr3_nt: TGTGCCAGCAGCACCCGACCCGGACAGGGAGGAGCAGATACGCAGTATTTT
j_call: TRBJ2-7; clone_size: -; d_call: -; v_call: TRBV27; cdr3_aa: CASSTKPPTAQSIYEQYF; cdr3_nt: TGTGCCAGCAGTACGAAACCACCCACAGCCCAGTCCATCTACGAGCAGTACTTC
j_call: TRBJ1-5; clone_size: -; d_call: -; v_call: TRBV6-1; cdr3_aa: CASNPTGGPYQPQHF; cdr3_nt: TGTGCCAGCAACCCTACGGGGGGACCCTACCAGCCCCAGCATTTT
j_call: TRBJ1-5; clone_size: -; d_call: -; v_call: TRBV30; cdr3_aa: CAWSGEEGQPQHF; cdr3_nt: TGTGCCTGGAGTGGGGAGGAGGGACAGCCCCAGCATTTT
j_call: TRBJ1-1; clone_size: -; d_call: -; v_call: TRBV18; cdr3_aa: CASSPPNWPAMNTEAFF; cdr3_nt: TGTGCCAGCTCACCACCGAATTGGCCGGCCATGAACACTGAAGCTTTCTTT
j_call: TRBJ2-7; clone_size: many; d_call: TRBD2; v_call: TRBV27; cdr3_aa: CASSTGTSFSVWQYF; cdr3_nt: TGTGCCAGCAGTACCGGGACTAGCTTTTCGGTTTGGCAGTACTTC
j_call: TRBJ1-6; clone_size: -; d_call: TRBD1; v_call: TRBV7-2; cdr3_aa: CASSLQGGTDSPLHF; cdr3_nt: TGTGCCAGCAGCTTGCAGGGGGGTACAGATTCACCCCTCCACTTT
j_call: TRBJ1-1; clone_size: -; d_call: TRBD1; v_call: TRBV7-9; cdr3_aa: CASSFPTGGTEAFF; cdr3_nt: TGTGCCAGCAGCTTCCCGACAGGGGGCACTGAAGCTTTCTTT
j_call: TRBJ2-7; clone_size: once; d_call: -; v_call: TRBV6-6; cdr3_aa: CASRPGGPSSYEQYF; cdr3_nt: TGTGCCAGCAGACCCGGGGGTCCGTCCTCCTACGAGCAGTACTTC
j_call: TRBJ2-2; clone_size: -; d_call: -; v_call: TRBV7-3; cdr3_aa: CASSPRLSSANTGELFF; cdr3_nt: TGTGCCAGCAGCCCCCGACTGTCCTCCGCCAACACCGGGGAGCTGTTTTTT
j_call: TRBJ2-3; clone_size: -; d_call: -; v_call: TRBV28; cdr3_aa: CASSLIRVDTQYF; cdr3_nt: TGTGCCAGCAGTTTAATACGTGTAGATACGCAGTATTTT
j_call: TRBJ2-7; clone_size: -; d_call: TRBD2; v_call: TRBV4-3; cdr3_aa: CASSQDRVPRLADFYEQYF; cdr3_nt: TGCGCCAGCAGCCAAGACCGGGTACCAAGGCTAGCGGATTTCTACGAGCAGTACTTC
j_call: TRBJ1-2; clone_size: -; d_call: TRBD1; v_call: TRBV6-1; cdr3_aa: CASSATGGKGYGYTF; cdr3_nt: TGTGCCAGCAGTGCCACAGGGGGAAAAGGGTATGGCTACACCTTC
j_call: TRBJ1-2; clone_size: -; d_call: -; v_call: TRBV7-2; cdr3_aa: CASSAQGSLYGYTF; cdr3_nt: TGTGCCAGCAGCGCCCAGGGTAGCCTCTATGGCTACACCTTC
j_call: TRBJ1-2; clone_size: -; d_call: -; v_call: TRBV11-2; cdr3_aa: CASSAGRNYGYTF; cdr3_nt: TGTGCCAGCAGCGCCGGGAGGAACTATGGCTACACCTTC
j_call: TRBJ2-1; clone_size: once; d_call: TRBD2; v_call: TRBV23-1; cdr3_aa: CASSRGTSGTEYNEQFF; cdr3_nt: TGCGCCAGCAGCCGGGGGACTAGCGGGACGGAATACAATGAGCAGTTCTTC
j_call: TRBJ2-1; clone_size: -; d_call: TRBD2; v_call: TRBV7-8; cdr3_aa: CASRGEIAGGNNEQFF; cdr3_nt: TGTGCCAGCAGAGGGGAGATAGCGGGAGGGAACAATGAGCAGTTCTTC
j_call: TRBJ2-2; clone_size: -; d_call: TRBD2; v_call: TRBV11-2; cdr3_aa: CASSLLAGGAGGELFF; cdr3_nt: TGTGCCAGCAGCCTACTAGCGGGAGGAGCAGGCGGGGAGCTGTTTTTT
j_call: TRBJ2-3; clone_size: -; d_call: TRBD2; v_call: TRBV4-2; cdr3_aa: CASSQDPTSGADTQYF; cdr3_nt: TGTGCCAGCAGCCAAGATCCGACTAGCGGGGCAGATACGCAGTATTTT
j_call: TRBJ2-7; clone_size: few; d_call: -; v_call: TRBV5-4; cdr3_aa: CASSLAPPRTDSYEQYF; cdr3_nt: TGTGCCAGCAGCTTGGCCCCCCCAAGGACGGATTCCTACGAGCAGTACTTC
j_call: TRBJ2-1; clone_size: once; d_call: -; v_call: TRBV18; cdr3_aa: CASSPPSLAIEQFF; cdr3_nt: TGTGCCAGCTCACCACCGTCGCTAGCGATAGAGCAGTTCTTC
j_call: TRBJ2-2; clone_size: -; d_call: TRBD2; v_call: TRBV9; cdr3_aa: CASSVSGTHAGELFF; cdr3_nt: TGTGCCAGCAGCGTGAGCGGGACTCACGCCGGGGAGCTGTTTTTT
j_call: TRBJ1-1; clone_size: -; d_call: -; v_call: TRBV19; cdr3_aa: CASSIGGVGMNTEAFF; cdr3_nt: TGTGCCAGTAGTATAGGGGGGGTAGGGATGAACACTGAAGCTTTCTTT
j_call: TRBJ2-5; clone_size: -; d_call: TRBD2; v_call: TRBV5-4; cdr3_aa: CASSRTSGRGEETQYF; cdr3_nt: TGTGCCAGCAGCCGTACCAGCGGGAGGGGTGAGGAGACCCAGTACTTC
j_call: TRBJ2-7; clone_size: -; d_call: -; v_call: TRBV6-6; cdr3_aa: CASSYSLNSYEQYF; cdr3_nt: TGTGCCAGCAGTTACTCGCTAAACTCCTACGAGCAGTACTTC